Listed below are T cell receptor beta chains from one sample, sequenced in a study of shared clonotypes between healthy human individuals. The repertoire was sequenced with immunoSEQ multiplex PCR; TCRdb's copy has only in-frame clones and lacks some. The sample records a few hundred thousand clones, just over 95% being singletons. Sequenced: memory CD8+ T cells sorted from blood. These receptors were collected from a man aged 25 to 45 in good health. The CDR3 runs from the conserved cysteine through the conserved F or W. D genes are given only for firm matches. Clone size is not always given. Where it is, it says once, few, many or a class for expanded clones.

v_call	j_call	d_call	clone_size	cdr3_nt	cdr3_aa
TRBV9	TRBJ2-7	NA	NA	TGTGCCAGCAGCCCATCTTTGAACCACGAGCAGTACTTC	CASSPSLNHEQYF
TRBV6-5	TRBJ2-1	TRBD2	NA	TGTGCCAGCAGTTTCACTAGCGGGAGTTTCCACAATGAGCAGTTCTTC	CASSFTSGSFHNEQFF
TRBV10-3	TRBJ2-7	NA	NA	TGTGCCATCAGCGCAACTTGGGAGGAGCAGTACTTC	CAISATWEEQYF
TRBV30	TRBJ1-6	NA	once	TGTGCCTGGAGTCCCCTAAAGGGGGAAGGGGATTCACCCCTCCACTTT	CAWSPLKGEGDSPLHF
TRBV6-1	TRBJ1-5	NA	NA	TGTGCCAGCAGTGAAGAGGGGAATCAGCCCCAGCATTTT	CASSEEGNQPQHF
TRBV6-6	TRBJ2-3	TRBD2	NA	TGTGCCAGCAGTTACATGGTAGCGGGAGAAACAGATACGCAGTATTTT	CASSYMVAGETDTQYF
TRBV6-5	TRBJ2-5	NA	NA	TGTGCCAGCAGGGAAGGTTTAAGGGGAGAGACCCAGTACTTC	CASREGLRGETQYF
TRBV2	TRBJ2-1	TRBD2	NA	TGTGCCAGCAGTACCAGCGGGAGCCTCTACAATGAGCAGTTCTTC	CASSTSGSLYNEQFF
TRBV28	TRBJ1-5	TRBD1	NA	TGTGCCAGCAGTTTATCTTCCAGGGGGCAGCAGCCCCAGCATTTT	CASSLSSRGQQPQHF
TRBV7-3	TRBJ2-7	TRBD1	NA	TGTGCCAGCAGCCAAAACCGGGACAGGCACTCCTACGAGCAGTACTTC	CASSQNRDRHSYEQYF
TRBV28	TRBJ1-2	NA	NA	TGTGCCAGCAGTGTTCAGGTTAACTATGGCTACACCTTC	CASSVQVNYGYTF
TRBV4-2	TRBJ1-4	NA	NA	TGTGCCAGCAGCCAAGAAGTTACTTATGGGTTTGGGAAACTGTTTTTT	CASSQEVTYGFGKLFF
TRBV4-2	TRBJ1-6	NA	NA	TGTGCCAGCAGCCAAGATTATAATTCACCCCTCCACTTT	CASSQDYNSPLHF
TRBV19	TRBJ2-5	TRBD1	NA	TGTGCCAGTAGTATTTTTTCCGGGACAGATAAACAAGAGACCCAGTACTTC	CASSIFSGTDKQETQYF
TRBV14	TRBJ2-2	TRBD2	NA	TGTGCCAGCAGCCCGACTAGCGGGAGCACCGGGGAGCTGTTTTTT	CASSPTSGSTGELFF
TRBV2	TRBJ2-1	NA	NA	TGTGCCAGCAGTGGATCCACCTACAATGAGCAGTTCTTC	CASSGSTYNEQFF
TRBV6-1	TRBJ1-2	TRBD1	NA	TGTGCCAGCAGTGAAGGACAGGGGGATGGCTACACCTTC	CASSEGQGDGYTF